Following are 5 T cell receptor beta chains from one sample sequenced in a study of CDR3 diversity in severe acne. One entry per CDR3 protein results from TCRdb running MiXCR on the PCR reads. The data contain about 84,000 distinct CDR3 sequences, 51% of them singletons. Sequenced input: blood. The receptors were gathered from a male donor in good health, without acne.

This clonotype has just one count. The chain links TRBV6-5 to TRBJ1-6; a weak D match, TRBD1 (5 bases). The V end was cut by 2 bases, the J end by 14 bases, with 13 bases between. The CDR3 has 13 amino acids. Germline V gene sequence: CDR1 MNHEY, CDR2 SVGAGI. The DNA for the CDR3 is TGTGCCAGCAGTTACCCCGGGGAGGGGACCCTCCACTTT. This encodes CASSYPGEGTLHF.

A few counts support this clonotype. The CDR3 sequence: CASKENSGANVLTF. CDR3 in DNA: TGCGCCAGCAAGGAAAACTCTGGGGCCAACGTCCTGACTTTC. The gene calls are TRBV5-1 and TRBJ2-6; D uncertain. Germline V gene lookup returns CDR1 SGHRS and CDR2 YFSETQ. The CDR3 spans 14 residues. Trimming removed 6 bases at V and 0 bases at J, with 7 bases between.

The CDR3 protein is CASSLSAGAYEQYF. CDR3 DNA: TGTGCCAGCAGTTTATCGGCGGGAGCCTACGAGCAGTACTTC. The chain carries TRBV12-3 or TRBV12-4 and TRBJ2-7; TRBD2 matches 7 bases. V gave up 2 bases and J gave up 2 bases; unmatched junction bases: 3. The CDR3 totals 14 residues.

This clonotype has a count of ten or more. A clone one base away is much larger, so this may be a read error. This sequence joins TRBV6-6 and TRBJ2-7; D not resolved. This CDR3 has 12 residues. Germline CDR1 and CDR2: MNHNY and SVGAGI (reference sequence). CDR3 protein: CACSYTDYEQYF. CDR3 in DNA: TGTGCCTGCAGTTACACCGACTACGAGCAGTACTTC.

The V gene is TRBV10-2, the J gene TRBJ2-3, with no clear D. The CDR3 contains 13 residues. V was shortened by 0 bases and J by 6 bases, with 7 bases between the two germline ends. CDR1 and CDR2 (germline): WSHSY, SAAADI. The DNA of the CDR3 is TGCGCCAGCAGTGAGTCGTCGGTGGATACGCAGTATTTT. Protein product: CASSESSVDTQYF.